These T cell receptor beta chains were read from a single sample in a study of T-cell reconstitution after alpha-beta-depleted transplantation in children. From the PCR reads, TCRdb called clonotypes with MiXCR, one entry per CDR3 protein. The data contain about 300,000 distinct CDR3 sequences, over 9.5% of them seen just once; the ten biggest clones take up roughly 7.1%. The sample consisted of PBMCs, taken before TCRalphabeta/CD19-depleted stem cell transplant. The source of these receptors is a boy under three years old with acute myeloid leukemia, due to receive a stem cell transplant. Each CDR3 is given without its conserved first and last residue.

v_gene	j_gene	CDR3aa
TRBV5-1	TRBJ2-3	ASSSPNPDTQY
TRBV3-1	TRBJ2-7	ASSGQGVEQY
TRBV7-2	TRBJ2-1	ASSPLAGNEQF
TRBV5-1	TRBJ2-2	ASRFTERTGELF
TRBV9	TRBJ2-1	ASSVGQGGINNEQF
TRBV12-3/TRBV12-4	TRBJ1-6	ASTPRTGYGSPLH
TRBV5-1	TRBJ2-3	ASSPGGPVTDTQY
TRBV6-6	TRBJ2-7	ASSLGHYYEQY
TRBV7-2	TRBJ2-3	ASSPLSRMADTQY
TRBV4-2	TRBJ2-7	ASSPGPPCEQY
TRBV12-3/TRBV12-4	TRBJ2-5	ASSQPGAGEETQY
TRBV18	TRBJ2-7	ASSPPPGGSEQY
TRBV5-1	TRBJ2-7	ASSLNSGTAYSYEQY
TRBV7-9	TRBJ2-5	ASTRGLQGFEETQY